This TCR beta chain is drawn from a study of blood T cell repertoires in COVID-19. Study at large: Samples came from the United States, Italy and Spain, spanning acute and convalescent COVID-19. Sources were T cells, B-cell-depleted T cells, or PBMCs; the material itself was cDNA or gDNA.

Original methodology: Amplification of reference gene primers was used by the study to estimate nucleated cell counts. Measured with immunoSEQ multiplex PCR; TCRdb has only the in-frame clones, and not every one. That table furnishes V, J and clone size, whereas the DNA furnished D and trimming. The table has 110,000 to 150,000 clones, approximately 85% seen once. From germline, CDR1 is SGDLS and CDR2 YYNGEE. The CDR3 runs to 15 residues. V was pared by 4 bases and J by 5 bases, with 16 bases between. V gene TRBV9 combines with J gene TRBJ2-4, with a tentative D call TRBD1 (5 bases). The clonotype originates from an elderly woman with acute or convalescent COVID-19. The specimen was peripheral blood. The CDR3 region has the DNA TGTGCCAGCAGCCCTCGGCAGGGAAGGGAAAACATTCAGTACTTC. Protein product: CASSPRQGRENIQYF.